This section outlines one T cell receptor (beta chain) sequence together with its context. In this sample, this clone turned up a few times. Its binding antigen is unknown. Per-nucleotide qualities are absent, and no much larger clonotype sits a single base away. The sample is drawn from a study of T cell responses to AZD1222 COVID-19 vaccine (dated by TCRdb to 2020 to 2022). Some background on the complete study: A total of more than 230 trial participants underwent TCR sequencing, of whom 207 had received two doses of AZD1222 and around 25 had received two doses of the MenACWY control vaccine. Trial participants were enrolled by age into 18-55, 56-69 and 70-plus year subgroups, with approximately 150, 28 and 58 TCR-sequenced participants respectively.

V was cut back by 4 bases and J by 7 bases, leaving a gap of 11 bases between them. The germline V gene gives CDR1 as SGHRS and CDR2 as YFSETQ. Reading from cysteine to phenylalanine, the CDR3 counts 13 amino acids. Only the CDR3 region is kept as DNA, spanning 39 bases read in frame from base 1. The CDR3 regions of human TCRbeta chains were subjected to immunosequencing. Per the source publication's procedure: TCRs in the repertoires were matched against a reference library of SARS-CoV-2-specific TCRs that had been generated with the MIRA antigen-specificity platform. Breadth was defined as the fraction of unique TCRs that were SARS-CoV-2-associated. Depth was defined as the fraction of total T cells that were SARS-CoV-2-associated. Using the MIRA data, each spike-specific TCR was assigned both to the spike region to which the TCR was reactive and to a CD4 or CD8 class. Log10-transformed breadth and depth values were compared by one-way ANOVA with Sidak's multiple comparisons tests. The source is immuneACCESS, and TCRdb retained only in-frame sequences with V and J called. Part of the clones is not carried over; for the studies checked, unresolved V genes explain less than half of this, and the remainder is unexplained. That table supplies the V and J calls and clone size; D and trimming were determined from the DNA. This sample has roughly 150,000 clones in its table, and 90% of those were observed once. The top ten hold 1.5% to 2% of the sample.

In the paper's terms, the time point label means: about 28 days (+/-7) after the second vaccine dose. AZD1222 recipients given second doses at about 4 weeks or at about 12 weeks were pooled, since spike-specific TCR depth and breadth were not found to differ between the two schedules. Samples from vaccinated people were obtained from the UK trials COV001 and COV002, which included a single-blind randomized controlled phase 2/3 trial of AZD1222 (ChAdOx1 nCoV-19) in healthy adults. For TCRbeta chain sequencing, PBMC samples were collected from trial participants at day 0 and at day 28 after the second dose. Overall study results and their limits: The 56-69-year group was small, and its depth increase did not reach significance, likely because of low power. Epitopes outside the regions mutated in the B.1.351 and B.1.1.7 variants were reportedly recognized by nearly half of the unique spike-specific TCRs. The vaccine-associated CD4 TCRs covered the entire spike protein, and the dominant responses fell in regions 160-218 and 743-854. Conclusions about previously exposed vaccinees are limited because only five or six AZD1222 recipients were SARS-CoV-2 seropositive at baseline. Because no samples from the day 14 peak response were available, repertoires could be characterized only after the peak T cell response. Participants were mostly white British, with more females than males. The authors suggested clonal diversity may have been underestimated. A significant rise in spike-specific TCR breadth and depth was observed after two AZD1222 doses relative to day 0 and relative to MenACWY recipients.

This TCR came from an adult who received the AZD1222 COVID-19 vaccine. The chain links TRBV5-1 with TRBJ1-4, with TRBD1 perhaps the D gene, on 6 matching bases. Specimen: peripheral blood, collected 28 days after the second AZD1222 dose. The nucleotides read TGCGCCAGCAGCGCAGGGGATGGTGAAAAACTGTTTTTT. Its protein reads: CASSAGDGEKLFF. Extended through the reference TRBV5-1 and TRBJ1-4 proteins, this CDR3 yields the full variable domain: KAGVTQTPRYLIKTRGQQVTLSCSPISGHRSVSWYQQTPGQGLQFLFEYFSETQRNKGNFPGRFSGRQFSNSRSEMNVSTLELGDSALYLCASSAGDGEKLFFGSGTQLSVL.